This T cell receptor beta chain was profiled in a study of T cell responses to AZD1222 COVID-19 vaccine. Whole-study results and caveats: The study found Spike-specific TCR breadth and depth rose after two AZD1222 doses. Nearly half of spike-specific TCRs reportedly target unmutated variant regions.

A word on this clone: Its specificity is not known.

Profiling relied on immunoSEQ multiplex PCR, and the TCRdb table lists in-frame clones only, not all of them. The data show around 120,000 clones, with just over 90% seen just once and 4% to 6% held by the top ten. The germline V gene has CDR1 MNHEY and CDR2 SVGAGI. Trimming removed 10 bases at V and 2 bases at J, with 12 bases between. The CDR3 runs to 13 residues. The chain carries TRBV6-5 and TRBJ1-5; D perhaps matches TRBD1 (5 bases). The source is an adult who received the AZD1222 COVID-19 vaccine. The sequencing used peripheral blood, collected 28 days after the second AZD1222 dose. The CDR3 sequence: CATSRGGNQPQHF. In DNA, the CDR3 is TGTGCCACCTCTCGGGGGGGCAATCAGCCCCAGCATTTT.